This TCR beta chain was recovered during a study of T cell responses to AZD1222 COVID-19 vaccine (dated by TCRdb to the early 2020s). Regarding the study in general: AZD1222 recipients with second doses at about 4 weeks or about 12 weeks were pooled, because spike-specific TCR depth and breadth did not differ between schedules. TCR sequencing covered fewer than 250 trial participants: around 210 given two doses of AZD1222 and approximately 25 given two doses of MenACWY control vaccine. Trial participants were enrolled by age into subgroups of 18-55, 56-69 and 70-plus years, and around 150, 28 and 57 TCR-sequenced participants, respectively, were included in these subgroups.

Of note for this clone: There is no known antigen for this receptor. One base away there is no much larger clone; base qualities are not given.

The CDR3 numbers 14 residues from cysteine through phenylalanine. Here the CDR3 DNA is all that survives: 42 bases in frame from base 1. The junction shows trimming of 5 bases on V and 3 bases on J, plus 14 bases between the germline ends. CDR1 and CDR2, looked up from the germline V gene (reference sequence), are MNHEY and SMNVEV. The CDR3 regions of human TCRbeta chains were analyzed by immunosequencing. From the authors' description of their analysis: Repertoire TCRs were matched against a reference library of SARS-CoV-2-specific TCRs generated with the MIRA antigen-specificity platform. Breadth was defined as the fraction of unique TCRs that were SARS-CoV-2-associated. Depth was defined as the fraction of total T cells that were SARS-CoV-2-associated. Each spike-specific TCR was assigned to its reactive spike region and to a CD4 or CD8 class using the MIRA data. Log10-transformed breadth and depth values were compared by one-way ANOVA with Sidak's multiple comparisons tests. TCRdb limited this immuneACCESS table to in-frame rearrangements with V and J called. A share of clones is missing; checked studies link under half to unresolved V genes, and the rest is unexplained. V, J and clone size are those of that table, while D and trimming were read from the DNA. Across this sample there are about 130,000 clones, with 91% seen only once. The ten largest clones capture roughly 3% of the sample.

Read against the paper, the sample's time point label means: baseline before first vaccination. The vaccinee samples were drawn from two UK trials, COV001 and COV002, one of which was a single-blind randomized controlled phase 2/3 trial testing AZD1222 (ChAdOx1 nCoV-19) in healthy adults. For TCRbeta chain sequencing, PBMC samples were collected from trial participants at day 0 and at day 28 after the second dose. Results the study describes overall, beyond this receptor: After two AZD1222 doses, both the breadth and the depth of spike-specific TCRs were significantly higher than at day 0 and than in MenACWY recipients. Because no day 14 peak-response samples were available, the repertoires could be characterized only after the peak T cell response. Participants were mostly white British and included more females than males, and it was suggested by the authors that clonal diversity may have been underestimated. The 56-69-year group was small, and its depth increase did not reach significance, likely because of low power. Reportedly, almost half of the unique spike-specific TCRs recognized epitopes lying outside the regions that are mutated in the B.1.351 and B.1.1.7 variants. Conclusions about previously exposed vaccinees are limited because only five to seven AZD1222 recipients were SARS-CoV-2 seropositive at baseline. Vaccine-associated CD4 TCRs spanned the whole spike protein, with dominant responses in regions 160-218 and 743-854.

The TCR was taken from an adult in good health. The V and J segments used are TRBV27 and TRBJ2-7; the D gene is perhaps TRBD1 or TRBD2, as each covers 5 bases. Sample: peripheral blood, taken on day 0 of AZD1222 vaccination. The nucleotide sequence is TGTGCCAGCAGTGCCCCCGGGACCAACTACGAGCAGTACTTC. Translated, it gives CASSAPGTNYEQYF.